This TCR beta chain is from a study of response to subunit inactivated influenza vaccine. Study outcomes and limitations: Authors suggested each seasonal flu vaccination may recruit only limited numbers of new T cells.

The CDR3 contains 14 residues. Germline CDR1 DFQATT, CDR2 SNEGSKA (reference sequence). V lost 3 bases and J 0 bases, leaving 11 bases between the germline ends. This clonotype was seen more than once but under ten times. The antigen remains unidentified. One entry per CDR3 protein, called by TCRdb with MiXCR from the RT-PCR reads. Among 530,000 or so distinct CDR3 sequences listed, 25% were seen once. This TCR derives from a man aged 50 or older who received an inactivated influenza vaccine. The J gene is TRBJ1-1, the V gene TRBV20-1; the D is unclear. Material: CD4+ T cells sorted from PBMCs, obtained roughly 5 days after vaccination. The CDR3 loop reads CSASRQVMNTEAFF. The CDR3 nucleotides are TGCAGTGCTAGCCGGCAGGTAATGAACACTGAAGCTTTCTTT.